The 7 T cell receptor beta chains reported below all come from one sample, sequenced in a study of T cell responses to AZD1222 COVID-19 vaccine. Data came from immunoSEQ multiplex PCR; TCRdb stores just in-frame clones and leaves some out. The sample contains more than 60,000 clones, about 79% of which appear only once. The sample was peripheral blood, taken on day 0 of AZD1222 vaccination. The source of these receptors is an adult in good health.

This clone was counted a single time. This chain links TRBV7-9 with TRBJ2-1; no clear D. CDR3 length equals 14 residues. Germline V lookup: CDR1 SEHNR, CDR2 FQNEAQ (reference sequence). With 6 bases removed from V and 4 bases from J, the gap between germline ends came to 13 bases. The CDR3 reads CASRFTAVYNEQFF. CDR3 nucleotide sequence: TGTGCCAGCAGATTTACGGCCGTTTACAATGAGCAGTTCTTC.

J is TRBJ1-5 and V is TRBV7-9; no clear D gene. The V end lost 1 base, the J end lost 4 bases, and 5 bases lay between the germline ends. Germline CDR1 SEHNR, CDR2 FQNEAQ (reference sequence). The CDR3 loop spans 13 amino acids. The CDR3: CASSLEPNQPQHF. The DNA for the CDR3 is TGTGCCAGCAGCTTAGAACCGAATCAGCCCCAGCATTTT.

CDR3 DNA sequence: TGTGCCAGCACCCAACAGGGGGCGGGGGAGCTGTTTTTT. This gives the protein CASTQQGAGELFF. V is TRBV7-9 and J is TRBJ2-2; 9 bases map to TRBD1. The CDR3 consists of 13 residues. Germline lookup yields CDR1 SEHNR and CDR2 FQNEAQ (reference sequence). J gave up 8 bases and V 7 bases, and 5 bases lay outside the gene matches.

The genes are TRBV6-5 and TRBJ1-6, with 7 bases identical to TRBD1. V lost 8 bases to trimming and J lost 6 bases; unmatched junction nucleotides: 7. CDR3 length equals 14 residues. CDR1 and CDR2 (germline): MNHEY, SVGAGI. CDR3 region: CASYQGQRNSPLHF. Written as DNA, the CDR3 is TGTGCCAGCTACCAGGGACAGCGTAATTCACCCCTCCACTTT.

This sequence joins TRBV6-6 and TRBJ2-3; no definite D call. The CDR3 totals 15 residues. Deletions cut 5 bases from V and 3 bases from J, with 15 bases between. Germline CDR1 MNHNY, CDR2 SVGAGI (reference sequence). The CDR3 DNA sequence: TGTGCCAGCAGTCCACACTCGGACGGGACAGATACGCAGTATTTT. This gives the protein CASSPHSDGTDTQYF.

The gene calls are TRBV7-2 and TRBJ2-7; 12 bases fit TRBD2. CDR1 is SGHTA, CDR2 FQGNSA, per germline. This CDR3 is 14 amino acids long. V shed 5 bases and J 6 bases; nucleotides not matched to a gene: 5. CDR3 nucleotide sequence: TGTGCCAGCAGCCCCCGACTAGCGGGAGCCGAGCAGTACTTC. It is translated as CASSPRLAGAEQYF.

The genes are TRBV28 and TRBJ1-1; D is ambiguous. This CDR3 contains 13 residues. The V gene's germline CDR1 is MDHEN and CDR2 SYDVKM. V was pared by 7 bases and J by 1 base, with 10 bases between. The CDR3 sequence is CASTLLSNTEAFF. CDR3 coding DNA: TGTGCCAGCACCCTCCTGTCGAACACTGAAGCTTTCTTT.